Below, 22 T cell receptor beta chains from the same sample are listed, as sequenced in a study of blood T cell repertoires in COVID-19. Produced via immunoSEQ multiplex PCR; TCRdb's table is partial and in-frame only. The repertoire holds roughly 230,000 clones, with around 80% as singletons. The sample consisted of peripheral blood. Receptors originate from a man in his forties with active or convalescent COVID-19.

A note on this clone: At one of its ends the junction is not consistent with the germline gene, which may arise from a read error. This chain connects TRBV30 to TRBJ2-7, with TRBD2 matching over 8 bases. The CDR3 covers 11 residues. Germline V lookup: CDR1 GTSNPN, CDR2 SVGIG (reference sequence). CDR3 residues: CAWSEAGATFF. In DNA, the CDR3 is TGTGCCTGGAGTGAAGCGGGAGCCACCTTCTTC.

The CDR3 reads CAWRAPGGNIQYF. CDR3 nucleotides: TGTGCCTGGAGGGCCCCAGGGGGAAACATTCAGTACTTC. The gene calls are TRBV30 and TRBJ2-4; 7 bases agree with TRBD1. CDR3 length: 13 residues. In germline, CDR1 is GTSNPN, CDR2 SVGIG (reference sequence). Unmatched junction bases numbered 5, after V lost 3 bases and J lost 6 bases.

This sequence joins TRBV4-2 and TRBJ2-1; 9 bases agree with TRBD1. The J segment lost 0 bases and the V segment lost 3 bases, leaving 0 bases of the junction unmatched. The V gene's germline CDR1 is LGHNA and CDR2 YNFKEQ. The CDR3 is 15 residues long. The DNA for the CDR3 is TGTGCCAGCAGCCAGGGACAGGGCTCCTACAATGAGCAGTTCTTC. Translating it yields CASSQGQGSYNEQFF.

This clone was observed a few times. V usage is TRBV19 and J usage is TRBJ1-2, with D possibly TRBD1 on 6 matching bases. Germline values: CDR1 LNHDA, CDR2 SQIVND (reference sequence). The CDR3 has 13 residues. Trimming removed 7 bases at V and 8 bases at J, with 17 bases between. DNA of the CDR3: TGTGCCAGTACCGGGCCCGGCGGGGGCGGCTACACCTTC. Its protein product is CASTGPGGGGYTF.

J is TRBJ2-3 and V is TRBV5-1, with D possibly matching TRBD2 (5 bases). This CDR3 contains 16 residues. The germline CDR1 and CDR2 sequences are SGHRS and YFSETQ. V was pared by 3 bases and J by 2 bases, with 16 bases between. The CDR3 sequence is CASSSLGLDYTDTQYF. In DNA, the CDR3 is TGCGCCAGCAGCTCGCTCGGCCTCGACTACACAGATACGCAGTATTTT. Using reference TRBV5-1 and TRBJ2-3 for the parts outside the CDR3, the full variable domain is KAGVTQTPRYLIKTRGQQVTLSCSPISGHRSVSWYQQTPGQGLQFLFEYFSETQRNKGNFPGRFSGRQFSNSRSEMNVSTLELGDSALYLCASSSLGLDYTDTQYFGPGTRLTVL.

The chain is built from TRBV19 and TRBJ1-2; a possible D gene is TRBD1 (5 bases). The CDR3 spans 14 residues. Germline V lookup: CDR1 LNHDA, CDR2 SQIVND (reference sequence). The V end lost 5 bases, the J end lost 0 bases, and 10 bases lay between the germline ends. CDR3 nucleotides: TGTGCCAGTAGTCCCTCGGGGGCTAACTATGGCTACACCTTC. Amino acids: CASSPSGANYGYTF.

The genes are TRBV19 and TRBJ1-5, with 8 bases aligning to TRBD1. V lost 7 bases and J lost 6; bases outside the gene matches: 17. The CDR3 loop spans 17 amino acids. CDR1 is LNHDA and CDR2 is SQIVND in the germline V gene (reference sequence). The DNA for the CDR3 is TGTGCCAGTACCTCAGATCAAGGACAGGGATCTTTTCAGCCCCAGCATTTT. This sequence encodes CASTSDQGQGSFQPQHF.

The J gene is TRBJ2-7, the V gene TRBV5-1; a weak D match, TRBD2 (5 bases). Trimming removed 0 bases from V and 2 bases from J, with 21 bases in between. CDR3 size: 18 residues. Per germline, CDR1 SGHRS and CDR2 YFSETQ. This CDR3 is CASSLVPAGDGAAYEQYF. The CDR3 coding sequence is TGCGCCAGCAGCTTGGTCCCCGCGGGCGACGGAGCGGCCTACGAGCAGTACTTC. Full variable domain (missing parts from reference TRBV5-1 and TRBJ2-7): KAGVTQTPRYLIKTRGQQVTLSCSPISGHRSVSWYQQTPGQGLQFLFEYFSETQRNKGNFPGRFSGRQFSNSRSEMNVSTLELGDSALYLCASSLVPAGDGAAYEQYFGPGTRLTVT.

The chain recombines TRBV12-3 or TRBV12-4 with TRBJ1-2; perhaps TRBD1 as D (5 bases). The CDR3 contains 13 residues. V was pared by 4 bases and J by 6 bases, with 12 bases between. The DNA for the CDR3 is TGTGCCAGCAGTTGGTCCAGGGTGGATGGCTACACCTTC. This gives the protein CASSWSRVDGYTF.

This sequence joins TRBV5-1 and TRBJ2-7, with D tentatively TRBD2 (6 bases). Germline CDR1 SGHRS, CDR2 YFSETQ. V was pared by 4 bases and J by 4 bases, with 18 bases between. The CDR3 is 15 residues long. The CDR3 DNA is TGCGCCAGCAGCCTACTTCCGGGACTGGAGTACGAGCAGTACTTC. The encoded protein is CASSLLPGLEYEQYF.

This chain joins TRBV19 and TRBJ2-7; a weak D match, TRBD1 (5 bases). Germline V CDR1 and CDR2: LNHDA, SQIVND (reference sequence). V shed 5 bases and J shed 6 bases, with 17 bases lying between them. The CDR3 loop spans 14 amino acids. The CDR3 region has the DNA TGTGCCAGTAGTCTCCAGGGTCTACAAAGCGAGCAGTACTTC. It specifies CASSLQGLQSEQYF.

The rearrangement uses TRBV15 and TRBJ2-1, with D possibly being TRBD2 (5 bases). The CDR3 runs to 15 residues. V dropped 2 bases and J dropped 7 bases, with 15 bases sitting between them. CDR1 is LNHNV and CDR2 is YYDKDF in the germline V gene (reference sequence). The chain's CDR3 is CATSRSAFTGNEQFF. The CDR3 nucleotides read TGTGCCACCAGCAGATCCGCTTTTACGGGGAATGAGCAGTTCTTC.

DNA for the CDR3: TGCGCCAGCAGCGCCACAGGGGGCCGGACCGGGGAGCTGTTTTTT. Its protein is CASSATGGRTGELFF. This chain joins TRBV5-1 and TRBJ2-2; 9 nucleotides line up with TRBD1. Germline CDR1 reads SGHRS; CDR2 reads YFSETQ. CDR3 length equals 15 residues. Germline trimming cut 4 bases from V and 5 bases from J; bases unmatched to any gene: 6. Variable domain in full (rest from reference TRBV5-1 and TRBJ2-2): KAGVTQTPRYLIKTRGQQVTLSCSPISGHRSVSWYQQTPGQGLQFLFEYFSETQRNKGNFPGRFSGRQFSNSRSEMNVSTLELGDSALYLCASSATGGRTGELFFGEGSRLTVL.

The chain combines TRBV24-1 with TRBJ1-2; 11 bases are shared with TRBD1. Trimming took 5 bases from V and 2 from J; bases not matched to a gene: 3. This CDR3 has 15 residues. The V gene's germline CDR1 is KGHDR and CDR2 SFDVKD. This chain's CDR3 is CATSGDRGSNYGYTF. CDR3 bases: TGTGCCACCAGTGGGGACAGGGGGAGCAACTATGGCTACACCTTC.

The chain carries TRBV9 and TRBJ2-3, with TRBD2 identical over 9 bases. The CDR3 runs to 16 residues. The germline gives CDR1 SGDLS, CDR2 YYNGEE. V was clipped by 0 bases and J by 3 bases; unmatched bases: 5. The CDR3 spells CASSVVAGGPTDTQYF. The CDR3 coding sequence is TGTGCCAGCAGCGTAGTCGCGGGAGGGCCGACAGATACGCAGTATTTT. Based on the CDR3 plus reference TRBV9 and TRBJ2-3, the full variable domain is DSGVTQTPKHLITATGQRVTLRCSPRSGDLSVYWYQQSLDQGLQFLIQYYNGEERAKGNILERFSAQQFPDLHSELNLSSLELGDSALYFCASSVVAGGPTDTQYFGPGTRLTVL.

This clone has just one count. This chain links TRBV19 with TRBJ2-2, with TRBD1 as a possible D gene (6 bases). Germline CDR1 reads LNHDA; CDR2 reads SQIVND (reference sequence). The V end was cut by 5 bases, the J end by 4 bases, with 14 bases between. The CDR3 is made up of 15 amino acids. CDR3 coding DNA: TGTGCCAGTAGTTTCACACAGGGAAGCACCGGGGAGCTGTTTTTT. Encoded protein: CASSFTQGSTGELFF. Full variable domain (remainder filled in from reference TRBV19 and TRBJ2-2): DGGITQSPKYLFRKEGQNVTLSCEQNLNHDAMYWYRQDPGQGLRLIYYSQIVNDFQKGDIAEGYSVSREKKESFPLTVTSAQKNPTAFYLCASSFTQGSTGELFFGEGSRLTVL.

This chain joins TRBV9 and TRBJ1-3; D unresolved. Between the trimmed V and J ends, which lost 3 bases and 0 bases, there was a span of 10 bases. The CDR3 has 15 residues. Germline lookup yields CDR1 SGDLS and CDR2 YYNGEE. In DNA, the CDR3 is TGTGCCAGCAGCGCCGACTACTTCTCTGGAAACACCATATATTTT. It encodes CASSADYFSGNTIYF.

The rearrangement joins TRBV30 to TRBJ1-6; 10 bases align to TRBD1. This CDR3 is built from 15 residues. In germline, CDR1 is GTSNPN, CDR2 SVGIG (reference sequence). V was clipped by 5 bases and J by 5 bases; unmatched bases: 6. CDR3 bases: TGTGCCTGGGAGGCGGGACAGGGGAATAATTCACCCCTCCACTTT. This gives the protein CAWEAGQGNNSPLHF.

The rearrangement joins TRBV6-5 to TRBJ1-5; 9 nucleotides align to TRBD1. The CDR3 runs to 14 residues. V was pared by 7 bases and J by 3 bases, with 4 bases of the junction left unmatched. The germline gives CDR1 MNHEY, CDR2 SVGAGI. DNA of the CDR3: TGTGCCAGCACCCGGGACAGGGTCAATCAGCCCCAGCATTTT. It yields the protein CASTRDRVNQPQHF.

The J gene is TRBJ2-2, the V gene TRBV12-5; weak D call: TRBD1 (6 bases). The germline gives CDR1 LGHNT, CDR2 FRNRAP. This CDR3 comprises 15 residues. V lost 6 bases to trimming and J lost 2 bases, with 13 bases between them. In DNA form, the CDR3 reads TGTGCTAGTGGCCAAGGGACACCAAACACCGGGGAGCTGTTTTTT. Translating gives CASGQGTPNTGELFF.

The rearrangement links TRBV4-1 to TRBJ1-2; 9 bases map to TRBD1. V lost 1 base, J lost 1 base, and 1 base stayed unmatched. CDR1 is MGHRA and CDR2 is YSYEKL in the germline V gene. This CDR3 is built from 15 residues. CDR3 sequence (DNA): TGCGCCAGCAGCCAAGGGGACAGGGTTAACTATGGCTACACCTTC. It encodes CASSQGDRVNYGYTF.

The rearrangement uses TRBV24-1 and TRBJ1-6; a possible D gene is TRBD1 (5 bases). CDR1 is KGHDR, CDR2 SFDVKD, per germline. CDR3 size: 13 residues. The ends were cut back, 7 bases at V and 8 bases at J, with 11 bases in the middle. The CDR3 loop reads CATRQDDDSPLHF. CDR3 DNA sequence: TGTGCCACCAGACAGGATGACGATTCACCCCTCCACTTT.